The T cell receptor (beta chain) described here comes from a study of tumor-infiltrating lymphocytes in primary liver carcinoma. Background on the study: There were tumors of stage T1-T3 N0M0, each 4.2 to 10 cm across.

A primer in the constant region served to generate TCR beta cDNA from roughly 450 ng of total RNA. Employing slightly modified ARM-PCR, three nested multiplex PCR rounds were run, and these gave rise to the TCR beta libraries. Amplification in the first two PCR rounds was performed using TRBV1-TRBV30 forward primers and a C-beta reverse primer for around 9 cycles each. TCRdb re-analysed the multiplex PCR reads in MiXCR, keeping a single row per CDR3 protein. Here the sample spans about 300,000 distinct CDR3 sequences, 65% being singletons. Regarding this clonotype: Antigen specificity is unknown. The junction differs from germline at one of its ends, possibly a read error.

CDR1 is MNHEY and CDR2 is SVGAGI in the germline V gene. The CDR3 spans 17 residues. Study-wide results and caveats: Tumor top-250-clone fraction significantly exceeded that of blood (p = 0.039). Tumor region pairs shared more overlap than did tumor-adjacent and tumor-blood pairs.

Germline DNA was also extracted, and blood RNA was taken from unsorted whole blood. What was sequenced was peripheral blood. This sequence joins TRBV6-5 and TRBJ2-2; the D gene is possibly TRBD2 (5 bases). The clonotype was recovered from a man in his forties with primary liver carcinoma and hepatitis B virus infection. The CDR3 DNA sequence: TGTGCCAGCAAGGGATACGGGGAAGTGAGGAACACTGGGGAGCTGTTTTTT. Its protein product is CASKGYGEVRNTGELFF.